Presented here are 23 T cell receptor beta chains from one specimen sequenced in a study of blood T cells in healthy people across ages. The use of a sample-barcoded 5' primer and a J-beta primer mix characterized a second PCR of about 7 to 12 cycles. TCRdb re-analysed the 5' RACE reads in MiXCR, keeping a single row per CDR3 protein. The table has about 1,400,000 distinct CDR3 sequences, roughly 60% seen once. The sequenced sample was blood. The receptors were sampled from a man aged 18 to 30 in good health.

The chain employs TRBV6-5 and TRBJ1-1; D is ambiguous. This CDR3 comprises 12 residues. The germline V gene has CDR1 MNHEY and CDR2 SVGAGI. The germline V and J ends were trimmed by 8 bases and 1 base, with 8 bases remaining between them. CDR3 in amino acids: CASSATNTEAFF. The CDR3 DNA sequence: TGTGCCAGCTCAGCGACGAACACTGAAGCTTTCTTT.

This clonotype was observed a handful of times. The rearrangement links TRBV2 to TRBJ2-1; the D gene is possibly TRBD1 (6 bases). The CDR3 is made up of 15 amino acids. The germline gives CDR1 SNHLY, CDR2 FYNNEI. V lost 2 bases and J 4 bases, leaving 12 bases between the germline ends. In DNA form, the CDR3 reads TGTGCCAGCAGTGAAAGGACAGCCTGGTACAATGAGCAGTTCTTC. This encodes CASSERTAWYNEQFF.

The chain recombines TRBV3-1 with TRBJ2-7, with D hard to call. Per germline, CDR1 LGHDT and CDR2 YNNKEL (reference sequence). The CDR3 runs to 12 residues. Trimming took 3 bases from V and 4 from J, leaving 7 bases between them. For the CDR3, the DNA is TGTGCCAGCAGCCACGGTATTTACGAGCAGTACTTC. It translates to CASSHGIYEQYF.

The chain joins TRBV30 to TRBJ2-5; D possibly corresponds to TRBD1 (6 bases). This CDR3 is built from 14 residues. CDR1 is GTSNPN and CDR2 is SVGIG in the germline V gene (reference sequence). V was trimmed by 7 bases and J by 2 bases, leaving 17 bases between them. The DNA for the CDR3 is TGTGCCTCAGGGGTCCAGACAGGACAAGAGACCCAGTACTTC. Its translation is CASGVQTGQETQYF.

This clonotype was counted between two and nine times. This chain links TRBV6-5 with TRBJ2-1; 9 bases are shared with TRBD2. This CDR3 is 14 amino acids long. V was pared by 8 bases and J by 4 bases, with 6 bases of the junction left unmatched. Looked up from germline, CDR1 is MNHEY and CDR2 is SVGAGI. CDR3 sequence: CASRLAGAYNEQFF. The CDR3 DNA sequence: TGTGCCAGCCGCTTAGCGGGAGCGTACAATGAGCAGTTCTTC.

The table lists this clonotype with a few counts. V and J are TRBV27 and TRBJ2-5, with 8 bases matching TRBD1. The V gene's germline CDR1 is MNHEY and CDR2 SMNVEV (reference sequence). V shed 5 bases, J shed 4 bases, and the junction held 9 bases outside the gene matches. The CDR3 totals 15 residues. For the CDR3, the DNA is TGTGCCAGCAGTCCCCCGGACAGGGTGAGAGAGACCCAGTACTTC. It specifies CASSPPDRVRETQYF.

The sample holds one count of this clonotype. V and J are TRBV6-5 and TRBJ2-3; 8 bases are shared with TRBD1. Germline V lookup: CDR1 MNHEY, CDR2 SVGAGI. The CDR3 runs to 15 residues. V dropped 0 bases and J dropped 4; count of bases not matched to a gene: 3. As DNA, the CDR3 is TGTGCCAGCAGTTACTCGGACAGGGAATCAGATACGCAGTATTTT. Protein sequence: CASSYSDRESDTQYF.

The CDR3 protein is CASSYGQHNSPLHF. In nucleotides, the CDR3 is TGTGCCAGCAGTTACGGGCAGCATAATTCACCCCTCCACTTT. The chain is built from TRBV6-6 and TRBJ1-6; D remains unclear. Germline V gene sequence: CDR1 MNHNY, CDR2 SVGAGI (reference sequence). Trimming removed 2 bases from V and 5 bases from J, with 7 bases in between. The CDR3 covers 14 residues.

In regard to this clonotype: One end of the junction varies from germline; a read error may be responsible. This chain uses TRBV20-1 with TRBJ2-7; 8 positions match TRBD2. The CDR3 sequence is 17 residues long. CDR1 is DFQATT, CDR2 SNEGSKA, per germline (reference sequence). Here the CDR3 DNA reads TGTAGTGCCTCCGCGTTGGGTAGCGGGATAATGGGCTACGAGCAGTACTTC. Amino acids: CSASALGSGIMGYEQYF.

The V and J genes are TRBV20-1 and TRBJ2-5, with 8 bases aligning to TRBD2. Germline CDR1 DFQATT, CDR2 SNEGSKA (reference sequence). J was trimmed by 7 bases and V by 6 bases; bases with no gene match: 13. The CDR3 sequence is 14 residues long. Here the CDR3 reads CSAAGTRGVGTQYF. CDR3 nucleotides: TGCAGTGCAGCCGGGACTAGAGGTGTGGGGACCCAGTACTTC.

The rearrangement links TRBV6-5 to TRBJ1-1; D is ambiguous. V was shortened by 8 bases and J by 4 bases, with 11 bases between the two germline ends. The CDR3 has 12 amino acids. Germline loops: CDR1 MNHEY, CDR2 SVGAGI. In DNA, the CDR3 is TGTGCCAGCGGCCTTCCGCTCACTGAAGCTTTCTTT. This encodes CASGLPLTEAFF.

The chain recombines TRBV4-3 with TRBJ1-5; D gene unclear. The CDR3 loop spans 15 amino acids. Trimming shortened V by 1 base and J by 4 bases, and 11 bases separated the two germline ends. Germline CDR1 is LGHNA and CDR2 is YSLEER. CDR3 in amino acids: CASSQGHRLNQPQHF. In DNA form, the CDR3 reads TGCGCCAGCAGCCAAGGACATAGACTTAATCAGCCCCAGCATTTT.

This chain joins TRBV3-1 and TRBJ2-7, with D unclear. Germline V gene data show CDR1 as LGHDT and CDR2 as YNNKEL (reference sequence). V lost 1 base and J lost 7, with 11 bases in between. The CDR3 totals 13 residues. As DNA, the CDR3 is TGTGCCAGCAGCCAAGGTCCCATTACGGAGCAGTACTTC. This encodes CASSQGPITEQYF.

As concerns this clonotype: Its ends do not fully match the called genes, so a read error is possible. V usage is TRBV6-6 and J usage is TRBJ2-5; 10 nucleotides align to TRBD1. The DNA end is more similar to TRBJ2-7, so the J call may be wrong. The V gene's germline CDR1 is MNHNY and CDR2 SVGAGI (reference sequence). CDR3 length: 14 amino acids. DNA for the CDR3: TGTGCCGGCAGTTACCGGGACAGGGGTTTCGAGCAGTACTTC. Encoded protein: CAGSYRDRGFEQYF.

The chain is built from TRBV7-8 and TRBJ1-1, with D perhaps matching TRBD1 (6 bases). Germline-derived CDR1 and CDR2 are SGHVS and FQNEAQ. With 0 bases removed from V and 4 bases from J, the gap between germline ends came to 12 bases. The CDR3 is made up of 15 amino acids. The CDR3 is CASSLARGRGTEAFF. CDR3 sequence (DNA): TGTGCCAGCAGCTTAGCGAGGGGCAGGGGCACTGAAGCTTTCTTT.

The chain links TRBV19 to TRBJ1-2; TRBD1 might be the D (6 bases). Looked up from germline, CDR1 is LNHDA and CDR2 is SQIVND (reference sequence). Trimming pared 9 bases from V and 11 bases from J, leaving 25 bases between. This CDR3 spans 14 amino acids. The CDR3 sequence is CASSFGTRWSHYTF. The CDR3 DNA is TGTGCCAGCTCCTTCGGGACAAGATGGTCCCATTACACCTTC.

The chain is built from TRBV4-3 and TRBJ2-4; TRBD1 matches 9 bases. CDR1 is LGHNA, CDR2 YSLEER, per germline. The ends lost 1 base at V and 13 bases at J; junction bases unmatched: 14. The CDR3 runs to 16 residues. Here the CDR3 DNA reads TGCGCCAGCAGCCAAGTGATCGGGACAGGGCCGAGGGAGCAGTACTTC. Its translation: CASSQVIGTGPREQYF.

Turning to this clonotype: Compared with germline, one end of the junction differs, possibly owing to a read error. The J gene is TRBJ2-7, the V gene TRBV7-7, with TRBD2 matching 9 bases. Germline loops: CDR1 SSHAT, CDR2 FNYEAQ (reference sequence). There are 15 residues in the CDR3. The CDR3 nucleotides are TGTGCCAGCAGCCCCGGACTAGCGCCTACCTACGAGCAGAACTTC. This translates into CASSPGLAPTYEQNF.

The CDR3 loop reads CASSSGQGGFGPQHF. The CDR3 nucleotides read TGTGCCAGCAGCTCGGGACAGGGAGGCTTCGGGCCCCAGCATTTT. The rearrangement uses TRBV11-2 and TRBJ1-5; 9 bases map to TRBD1. Trimming removed 4 bases from V and 9 bases from J; junction bases left unmatched: 10. Germline V gives CDR1 SGHAT, CDR2 FQNNGV. The CDR3 length is 15 residues.

The rearrangement uses TRBV6-6 and TRBJ2-3; D gene ambiguous. The CDR3 runs to 14 residues. Germline V CDR1 and CDR2: MNHNY, SVGAGI (reference sequence). Trimming shortened V by 2 bases and J by 4 bases, and 10 bases separated the two germline ends. The CDR3 here is CASSYPTDADTQYF. Written as DNA, the CDR3 is TGTGCCAGCAGTTACCCGACGGATGCAGATACGCAGTATTTT.

This CDR3 reads CASSLVWGGNQPQHF. CDR3 coding DNA: TGTGCCAGCAGCTTAGTATGGGGGGGGAATCAGCCCCAGCATTTT. The chain recombines TRBV7-8 with TRBJ1-5, with D maybe TRBD1 (5 bases). Trimming took 1 base from V and 4 from J, leaving 11 bases between them. The CDR3 is 15 amino acids. Looked up from germline, CDR1 is SGHVS and CDR2 is FQNEAQ.

This clonotype appeared a few times. The chain is built from TRBV13 and TRBJ2-1; D is uncertain. Germline values: CDR1 PRHDT, CDR2 FYEKMQ (reference sequence). The CDR3 runs 15 residues. Trimming removed 3 bases from V and 7 bases from J, with 16 bases in between. CDR3 in amino acids: CASSFYQLRSNEQFF. The CDR3 region has the DNA TGTGCCAGCAGCTTTTATCAGCTGAGATCGAATGAGCAGTTCTTC.

The chain couples TRBV27 to TRBJ2-1; D remains ambiguous. The V gene's germline CDR1 is MNHEY and CDR2 SMNVEV (reference sequence). CDR3 length: 15 amino acids. Trimming cost V 6 bases and J 1 base, with 13 bases left between them. The CDR3 loop reads CASRLVGESYNEQFF. DNA for the CDR3: TGTGCCAGCAGATTAGTAGGCGAGTCCTACAATGAGCAGTTCTTC.